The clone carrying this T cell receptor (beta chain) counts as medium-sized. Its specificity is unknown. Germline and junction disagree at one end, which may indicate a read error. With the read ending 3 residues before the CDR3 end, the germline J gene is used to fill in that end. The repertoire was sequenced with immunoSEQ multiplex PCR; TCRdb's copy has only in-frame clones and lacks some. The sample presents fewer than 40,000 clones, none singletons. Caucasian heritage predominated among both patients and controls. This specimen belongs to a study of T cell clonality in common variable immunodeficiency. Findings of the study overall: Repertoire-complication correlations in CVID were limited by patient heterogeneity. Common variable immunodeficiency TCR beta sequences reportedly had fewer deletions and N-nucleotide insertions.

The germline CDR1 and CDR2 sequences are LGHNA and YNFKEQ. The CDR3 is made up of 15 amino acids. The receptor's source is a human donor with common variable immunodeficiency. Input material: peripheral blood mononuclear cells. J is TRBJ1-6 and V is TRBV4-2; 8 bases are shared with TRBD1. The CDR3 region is CASSDRGGHNSPLHF. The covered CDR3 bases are TGCGCCAGCAGTGACAGGGGAGGCCATAATTCACCC.